The 9 T cell receptor beta chains below were found in one sample sequenced in a study of T cells after posttransplantation cyclophosphamide. Sequencing was performed with immunoSEQ multiplex PCR; in TCRdb, only in-frame clones are kept and a portion is missing. There are a few thousand clones in the sample, none observed a single time. Cyclophosphamide on days +3 and +4 followed busulfan-fludarabine conditioning and a marrow graft. Sequences were derived from PBMCs, sampled after allogeneic stem cell transplant with posttransplant cyclophosphamide. These receptors were taken from a male patient over 55 who received an allogeneic stem cell transplant from a related donor and was CMV-positive. The graft donor may have given rise to some T cells.

This clone has a count of ten or more. The chain links TRBV6-4 to TRBJ2-7; D possibly corresponds to TRBD1 (7 bases). This CDR3 spans 16 amino acids. Germline V gene lookup returns CDR1 MRHNA and CDR2 SNTAGT. The V gene lost 3 bases and the J gene lost 6 bases, with 21 bases spanning the gap. The CDR3: CASSESDREDTGEQYV. The CDR3 DNA reads as TGTGCCAGCAGTGAAAGCGACAGGGAGGATACGGGCGAGCAGTACGTC.

This clone is labeled medium-sized. The chain links TRBV4-2 to TRBJ2-7; possible D gene TRBD2, 5 bases. This CDR3 comprises 15 residues. The germline CDR1 and CDR2 sequences are LGHNA and YNFKEQ. V lost 0 bases, J lost 9 bases, and 18 bases lay in between. This chain's CDR3 is CASSQDRVSPGVQYF. The DNA for the CDR3 is TGTGCCAGCAGCCAAGATCGGGTCAGCCCCGGGGTGCAGTACTTC.

By share, this clone counts as medium-sized. The chain uses TRBV19 and TRBJ2-3, with TRBD1 as a possible D gene (5 bases). This CDR3 contains 14 residues. With 4 bases removed from V and 2 bases from J, the gap between germline ends came to 10 bases. CDR1 LNHDA and CDR2 SQIVND come from the germline V gene (reference sequence). The DNA of the CDR3 is TGTGCCAGTAGTAGGGATGGACACACAGATACGCAGTATTTT. Amino acid sequence: CASSRDGHTDTQYF.

This clone was counted many times. The J gene is TRBJ2-1, the V gene TRBV7-2, with 8 bases identical to TRBD2. Trimming took 4 bases from V and 0 from J; bases not matched to a gene: 5. From germline, CDR1 is SGHTA and CDR2 FQGNSA. The CDR3 has 16 residues. In nucleotides, the CDR3 is TGTGCCAGCAGCTATAGCGGGAAGAGCTCCTACAATGAGCAGTTCTTC. Encoded protein: CASSYSGKSSYNEQFF.

This clone is labeled as medium-sized (0.01 to 0.1%). The chain joins TRBV5-4 to TRBJ2-5, with TRBD1 identical over 8 bases. This CDR3 is 13 amino acids long. V lost 9 bases and J lost 4; bases outside the gene matches: 8. Germline V gene lookup returns CDR1 SGHNT and CDR2 YYREEE (reference sequence). The CDR3 reads CATQTGALETQYF. CDR3 DNA: TGTGCCACCCAGACAGGGGCGTTAGAGACCCAGTACTTC.

This clone occurred many times. The J gene is TRBJ2-2, the V gene TRBV5-6, with D possibly matching TRBD1 (5 bases). Trimming took 3 bases from V and 6 from J, leaving 9 bases between them. Germline V gene lookup returns CDR1 SGHDT and CDR2 YYEEEE. CDR3 length equals 13 residues. This chain's CDR3 is CASSSTDAGELFF. CDR3 nucleotides: TGTGCCAGCAGCTCGACAGACGCCGGGGAGCTGTTTTTT.

This clone is medium-sized by share. The rearrangement uses TRBV11-2 and TRBJ2-7, with a tentative D call TRBD1 (5 bases). The germline gives CDR1 SGHAT, CDR2 FQNNGV. With 1 base removed from V and 2 bases from J, the gap between germline ends came to 9 bases. This CDR3 contains 14 residues. In nucleotides, the CDR3 is TGTGCCAGCAGCTTAGGGGGCGTACCCTACGAGCAGTACTTC. The encoded protein is CASSLGGVPYEQYF.

Within the sample, this clone is medium-sized. The CDR3 sequence is CASSFDSGGPTDTQYF. The CDR3 nucleotides read TGTGCCAGCAGCTTTGATAGCGGGGGGCCCACAGATACGCAGTATTTT. This chain joins TRBV11-3 and TRBJ2-3, with 10 bases fitting TRBD2. The CDR3 covers 16 residues. The junction had 5 bases not matched to a gene; V was cut back by 3 bases and J by 2 bases. Per germline, CDR1 SGHNT and CDR2 YENEEA.

This clone is judged medium-sized. The chain is built from TRBV14 and TRBJ1-4, with 9 positions matching TRBD1. The V gene's germline CDR1 is SGHDN and CDR2 FVKESK. V lost 4 bases and J lost 6; bases outside the gene matches: 9. CDR3 length equals 16 residues. In nucleotides, the CDR3 is TGTGCCAGCAGCCTCTTCCGTGGGACAGGGTATGAAAAACTGTTTTTT. It codes for CASSLFRGTGYEKLFF.